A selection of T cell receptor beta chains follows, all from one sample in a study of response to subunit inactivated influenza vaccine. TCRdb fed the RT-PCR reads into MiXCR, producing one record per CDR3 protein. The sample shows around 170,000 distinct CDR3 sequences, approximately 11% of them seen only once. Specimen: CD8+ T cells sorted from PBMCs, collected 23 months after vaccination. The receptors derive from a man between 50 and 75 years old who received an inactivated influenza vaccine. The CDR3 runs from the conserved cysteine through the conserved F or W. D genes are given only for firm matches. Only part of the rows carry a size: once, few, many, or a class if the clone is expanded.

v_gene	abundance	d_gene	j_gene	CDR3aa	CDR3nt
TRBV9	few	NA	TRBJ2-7	CASSVANGYYEQYF	TGTGCCAGCAGCGTAGCTAACGGATACTACGAGCAGTACTTC
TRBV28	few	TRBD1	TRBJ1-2	CASSFWGVGTGRYYGYTF	TGTGCCAGCAGTTTTTGGGGTGTGGGGACAGGACGTTACTATGGCTACACCTTC
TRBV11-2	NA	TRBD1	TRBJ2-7	CASSFVDRTHEQYF	TGTGCCAGCAGCTTCGTGGACAGGACCCACGAGCAGTACTTC
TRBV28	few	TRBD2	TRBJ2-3	CASSPIAGPADTQYF	TGTGCCAGCAGCCCTATAGCGGGCCCGGCAGATACGCAGTATTTT
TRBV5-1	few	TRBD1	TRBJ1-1	CASSPQGGGTEAFF	TGCGCCAGCAGCCCTCAGGGGGGAGGTACTGAAGCTTTCTTT
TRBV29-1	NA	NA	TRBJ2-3	CSVEGRLDTDTQYF	TGCAGCGTTGAAGGGAGGTTAGACACAGATACGCAGTATTTT
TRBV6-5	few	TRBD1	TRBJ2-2	CASSLYGTGNRNTGELFF	TGTGCCAGCAGTCTATACGGGACAGGGAATCGTAACACCGGGGAGCTGTTTTTT
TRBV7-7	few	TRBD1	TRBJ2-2	CASSSHRGNTGELFF	TGTGCCAGCAGCTCCCACAGGGGGAACACCGGGGAGCTGTTTTTT
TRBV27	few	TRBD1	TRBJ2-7	CASSLGQGADYEQYF	TGTGCCAGCAGTTTAGGACAGGGGGCTGACTACGAGCAGTACTTC
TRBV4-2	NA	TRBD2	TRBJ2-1	CASSHMLGSGGRLLNEQFF	TGTGCCAGCAGCCATATGCTGGGTTCCGGCGGGAGGTTGTTGAATGAGCAGTTCTTC
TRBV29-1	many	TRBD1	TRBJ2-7	CSVLGTGYEQYF	TGCAGCGTTCTCGGGACAGGGTACGAGCAGTACTTC
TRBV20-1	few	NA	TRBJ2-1	CSASENVRNEQFF	TGCAGTGCTAGTGAGAATGTGAGGAATGAGCAGTTCTTC
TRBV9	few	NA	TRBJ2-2	CATNDGYTGELFF	TGTGCCACCAACGACGGATACACCGGGGAGCTGTTTTTT
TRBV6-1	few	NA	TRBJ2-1	CASSERGEDYNEQFF	TGTGCCAGCAGTGAGAGGGGGGAGGACTACAATGAGCAGTTCTTC
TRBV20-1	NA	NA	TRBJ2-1	CSANGRAIYNEQFF	TGCAGTGCTAACGGGAGAGCAATCTACAATGAGCAGTTCTTC
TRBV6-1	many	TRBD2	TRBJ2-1	CASSITGTSGSEQFF	TGTGCCAGCAGCATAACCGGGACTAGCGGGAGTGAGCAGTTCTTC
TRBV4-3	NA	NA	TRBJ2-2	CASSQFSSGDGELFF	TGCGCCAGCAGCCAATTTAGTTCGGGGGACGGGGAGCTGTTTTTT
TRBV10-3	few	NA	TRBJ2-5	CAISESYQGVTQETQYF	TGTGCCATCAGTGAGTCGTACCAGGGAGTTACTCAAGAGACCCAGTACTTC
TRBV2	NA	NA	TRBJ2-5	CAGHSRALETQYF	TGTGCCGGACACAGTCGGGCTTTGGAGACCCAGTACTTC
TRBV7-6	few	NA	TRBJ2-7	CASSKRAAEPYEQYF	TGTGCCAGCAGCAAGAGGGCGGCGGAACCCTACGAGCAGTACTTC
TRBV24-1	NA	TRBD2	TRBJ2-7	CATSVPSGSSYEQYF	TGTGCCACCAGTGTGCCTAGCGGAAGCTCCTACGAGCAGTACTTC
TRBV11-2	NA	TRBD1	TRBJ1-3	CASSSIMGQGGLSGNTIYF	TGTGCCAGCAGCTCGATAATGGGACAGGGGGGACTGTCTGGAAACACCATATATTTT
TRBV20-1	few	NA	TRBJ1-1	CSARDPGWKGSTEAFF	TGCAGTGCTAGAGATCCAGGTTGGAAGGGGAGCACTGAAGCTTTCTTT
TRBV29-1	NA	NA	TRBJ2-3	CSVVEDTQYF	TGCAGCGTTGTTGAGGATACGCAGTATTTT
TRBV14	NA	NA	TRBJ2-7	CASSQLRGAGYEQYF	TGTGCCAGCAGCCAATTACGCGGGGCCGGGTACGAGCAGTACTTC
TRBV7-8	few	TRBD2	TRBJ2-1	CASSLSTRWEGLDEQFF	TGTGCCAGCAGCTTATCGACTCGGTGGGAGGGCCTCGATGAGCAGTTCTTC
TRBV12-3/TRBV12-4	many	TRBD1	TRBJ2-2	CASSPGQGGSTGELFF	TGTGCCAGCAGTCCCGGACAGGGCGGTAGCACCGGGGAGCTGTTTTTT
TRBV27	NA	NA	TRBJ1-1	CASSSGHLRGTEAFF	TGTGCCAGCAGTTCGGGACATCTTAGGGGTACTGAAGCTTTCTTT
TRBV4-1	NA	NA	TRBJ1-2	CASSQMGGDGYTF	TGCGCCAGCAGCCAAATGGGTGGGGATGGCTACACCTTC
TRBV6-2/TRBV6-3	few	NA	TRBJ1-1	CASSYGGRAEAFF	TGTGCCAGCAGTTACGGGGGACGTGCTGAAGCTTTCTTT
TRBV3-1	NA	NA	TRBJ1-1	CASSQYNRATEAFF	TGTGCCAGCAGCCAGTATAACCGGGCCACTGAAGCTTTCTTT
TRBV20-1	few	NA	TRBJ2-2	CSATSGVTAGELFF	TGCAGTGCTACTTCAGGGGTTACGGCCGGGGAGCTGTTTTTT
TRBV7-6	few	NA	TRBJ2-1	CASTVRGTSSYNEQFF	TGTGCCAGCACCGTTCGCGGGACGAGCTCCTACAATGAGCAGTTCTTC
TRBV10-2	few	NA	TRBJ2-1	CATNPVSSYNEQFF	TGCGCCACCAACCCGGTTAGCTCCTACAATGAGCAGTTCTTC
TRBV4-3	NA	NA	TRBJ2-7	CASSQDLGSSYEQYF	TGCGCCAGCAGCCAAGATTTAGGGAGCTCCTACGAGCAGTACTTC
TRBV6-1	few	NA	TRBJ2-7	CASRPAAGYEQYF	TGTGCCAGCAGACCAGCGGCAGGGTACGAGCAGTACTTC
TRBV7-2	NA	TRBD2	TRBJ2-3	CASSLASGGFLDTQYF	TGTGCCAGCAGCTTAGCGAGCGGGGGGTTTCTAGATACGCAGTATTTT
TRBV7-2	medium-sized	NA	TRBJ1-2	CASSLEAITNYGYTF	TGTGCCAGCAGCTTAGAGGCCATCACTAACTATGGCTACACCTTC
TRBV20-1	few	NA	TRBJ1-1	CSATGGVEAFF	TGCAGTGCTACGGGGGGAGTTGAAGCTTTCTTT
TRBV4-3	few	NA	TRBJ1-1	CASSQDFARNTEAFF	TGCGCCAGCAGCCAAGATTTTGCCAGGAACACTGAAGCTTTCTTT
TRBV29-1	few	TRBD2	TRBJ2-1	CSVAGTSGLQSSYNEQFF	TGCAGCGTCGCCGGGACTAGCGGGTTACAAAGCTCCTACAATGAGCAGTTCTTC
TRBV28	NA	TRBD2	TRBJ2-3	CASGKTSGGATDTQYF	TGTGCCAGCGGCAAGACTAGCGGGGGGGCGACAGATACGCAGTATTTT
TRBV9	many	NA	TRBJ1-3	CASSVDPGVTGNTIYF	TGTGCCAGCAGCGTAGATCCAGGGGTAACTGGAAACACCATATATTTT
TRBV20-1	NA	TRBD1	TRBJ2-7	CSASDRGTLGKYEQYF	TGCAGTGCTAGCGACAGGGGTACGCTTGGGAAATACGAGCAGTACTTC